The T cell receptor (beta chain) described here comes from a study of Ad26.COV2.S vaccination and SARS-CoV-2 variants. As for the study in general: Recipients of Ad26.COV2.S got it intramuscularly, once or twice 56 days apart.

This clone was seen many times. The target antigen is unknown. Treatment specified: roughly 20 received Ad26.COV2.S at low or high dose, single or two shots; 5 received placebo; per-sample allocation not given. Samples were taken on day 63 after the first vaccine or placebo injection. This adult donor, from Boston, was 18-55 years old. The CDR3 is 16 residues long. The germline CDR1 and CDR2 sequences are SGHRS and YFSETQ. Deletions cut 3 bases from V and 2 bases from J, with 17 bases between. Profiled with immunoSEQ multiplex PCR; TCRdb holds only in-frame clones, not every one. The top ten hold roughly 1.5% of the sample, which has hundreds of thousands of clones, around 90% seen once. Findings and caveats of the study: Greater spike-specific TCR breadth was seen in vaccine recipients than in placebo recipients.

This chain links TRBV5-1 with TRBJ1-1; D gene uncertain. This TCR came from a person aged 18-60 years who received the Ad26.COV2.S COVID-19 vaccine or a placebo. Sample: peripheral blood, taken in a trial of Ad26.COV2.S vaccine versus placebo. CDR3 region: CASSWTGGGRNTEAFF. As DNA, the CDR3 is TGCGCCAGCAGCTGGACTGGTGGCGGTAGAAACACTGAAGCTTTCTTT.